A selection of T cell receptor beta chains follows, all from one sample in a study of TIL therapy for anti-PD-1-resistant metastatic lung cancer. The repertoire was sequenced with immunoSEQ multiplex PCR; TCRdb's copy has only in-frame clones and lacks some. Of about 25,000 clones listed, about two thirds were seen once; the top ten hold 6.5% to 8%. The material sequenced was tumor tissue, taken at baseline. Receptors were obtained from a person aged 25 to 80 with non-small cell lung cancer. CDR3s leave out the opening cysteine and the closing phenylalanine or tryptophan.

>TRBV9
ASSTRQGSFLF
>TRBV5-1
ASSLGSPRDEQY
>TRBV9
ASSPGLAGQETQY
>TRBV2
ASSHQGARPPADTQY
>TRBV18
ASSPLRQRANTGELF
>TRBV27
ASSLQAGTSGGANKF
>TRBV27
ASSLSGGRGYT
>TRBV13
ASSLGLIGGLPSGGTIPYEQY
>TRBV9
ASSGLAGGRRTGELF
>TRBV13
ASSVTGPQTQY
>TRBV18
ASSLDSNSSPLH
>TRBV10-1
ASSDWDRGPEQY
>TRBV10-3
AISVGSTGADTQY
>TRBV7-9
ASSSGGLGAPYEQY
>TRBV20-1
SARDNTEAF
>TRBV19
ASIPRESKNTGELF
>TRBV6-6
ASSYLPRGSPLH
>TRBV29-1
SVEGWGQNTGELF
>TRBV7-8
ASSPGGGRMTDTQY
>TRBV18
ASSSDGGGNQPQH
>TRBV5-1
ASSLPGPRGYT
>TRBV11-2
ASRGAGELF
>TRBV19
ASSGGRVGVVETQY
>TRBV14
ASSQDRQPAYGYT
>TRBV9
ASSVDPRQDYEQY
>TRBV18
ASSASGTGFQETQY
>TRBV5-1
ASSTGESNQPQH
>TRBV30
AWSGALGSYEQF
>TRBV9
ASSVPSLGADTNSYNEQF
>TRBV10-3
AIQASGGLLETQY
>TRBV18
ASSPLFSGANVLT
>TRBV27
ASTLYRGHEKLF
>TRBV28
ASSPWEGANQPQH
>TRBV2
ASMRSGGSYNEQF
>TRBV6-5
ASRQTGAGEKLF
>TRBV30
AWGTGGTGELF
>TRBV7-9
ASSLRGANNSPLH
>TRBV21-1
ASSPKGEGSGQPQH
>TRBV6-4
ASSPMAGGAGNEQF
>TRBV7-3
ASSRGSYNEQF
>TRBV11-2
ASRTSGGTDTQY
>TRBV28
ASATVIYGYT
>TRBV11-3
ASSLARTSGGENEQF
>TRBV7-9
ASKRPGDTQY
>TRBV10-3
AIREDSHNSPLH
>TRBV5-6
ASSSGGIISYEQY
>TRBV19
AISDSLNYGYT
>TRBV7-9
ASSWGASEQY
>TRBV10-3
AIMAGGPDTQY
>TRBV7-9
ATGGRGNEKLF
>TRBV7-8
ASSPDAGAATNEKLF
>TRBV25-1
ASSEPGQGCNEQY
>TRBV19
ASSITGGDSPLH
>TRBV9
ASSPSPGSTDTQY
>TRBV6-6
ASSRDRGGGELF